This T cell receptor beta chain was retrieved from a study of identical twins. Germline-derived CDR1 and CDR2 are MRHNA and SNTAGT. Deletions cut 2 bases from V and 2 bases from J, with 8 bases between. The CDR3 contains 14 residues. TCRdb re-called the 5' RACE reads with MiXCR, one entry per CDR3 protein. The sample holds around 480,000 distinct CDR3 sequences, approximately 14% seen once. These data also formed part of another study, on yellow fever vaccine responses in identical twins.

The receptor was derived from a woman between 18 and 29 years old in good health. V usage is TRBV6-4 and J usage is TRBJ2-3, with a weak D call TRBD2 (5 bases). Sequenced sample: CD4+ T cells sorted from blood. CDR3 nucleotides: TGTGCCAGCAGTGACATAGCGCACACAGATACGCAGTATTTT. Amino acid sequence: CASSDIAHTDTQYF.